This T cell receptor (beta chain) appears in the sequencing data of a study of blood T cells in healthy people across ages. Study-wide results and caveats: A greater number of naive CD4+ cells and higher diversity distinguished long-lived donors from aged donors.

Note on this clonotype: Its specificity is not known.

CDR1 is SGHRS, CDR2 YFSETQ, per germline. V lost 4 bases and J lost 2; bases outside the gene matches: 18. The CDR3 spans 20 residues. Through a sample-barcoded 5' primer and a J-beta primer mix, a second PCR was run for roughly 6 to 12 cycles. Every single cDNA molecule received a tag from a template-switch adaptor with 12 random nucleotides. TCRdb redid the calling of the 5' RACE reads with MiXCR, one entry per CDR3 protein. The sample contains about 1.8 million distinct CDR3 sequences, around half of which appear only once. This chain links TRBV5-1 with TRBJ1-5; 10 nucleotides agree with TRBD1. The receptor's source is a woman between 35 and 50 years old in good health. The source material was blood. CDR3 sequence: CASSRPDRGPAGSRNQPQHF. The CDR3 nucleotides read TGCGCCAGCAGCAGACCTGACAGGGGGCCCGCCGGCTCGCGCAATCAGCCCCAGCATTTT.